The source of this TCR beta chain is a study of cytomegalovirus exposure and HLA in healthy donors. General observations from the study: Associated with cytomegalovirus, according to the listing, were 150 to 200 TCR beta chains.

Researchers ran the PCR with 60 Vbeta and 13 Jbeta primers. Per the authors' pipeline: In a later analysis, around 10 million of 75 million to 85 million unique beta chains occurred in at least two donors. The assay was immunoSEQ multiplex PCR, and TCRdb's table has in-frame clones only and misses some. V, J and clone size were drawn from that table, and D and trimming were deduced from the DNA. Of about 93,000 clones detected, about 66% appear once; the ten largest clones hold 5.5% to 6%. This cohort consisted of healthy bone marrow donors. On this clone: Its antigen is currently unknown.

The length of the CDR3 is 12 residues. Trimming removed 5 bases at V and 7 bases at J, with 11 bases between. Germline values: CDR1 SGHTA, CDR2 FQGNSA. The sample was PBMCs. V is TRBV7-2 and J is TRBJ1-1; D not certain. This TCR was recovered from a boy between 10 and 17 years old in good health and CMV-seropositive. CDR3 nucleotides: TGTGCCAGCAGCCTTACCGGGGATGAAGCTTTCTTT. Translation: CASSLTGDEAFF. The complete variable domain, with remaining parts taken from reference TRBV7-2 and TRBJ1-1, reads GAGVSQSPSNKVTEKGKDVELRCDPISGHTALYWYRQSLGQGLEFLIYFQGNSAPDKSGLPSDRFSAERTGGSVSTLTIQRTQQEDSAVYLCASSLTGDEAFFGQGTRLTVV.